This TCR beta chain appears in the sequencing data of a study of regulatory T cells in long-lasting Graves disease. Study-wide background: Disease was considered persistent Graves' disease after over 5 years of antithyroid drugs (with positive TSH receptor antibodies).

The study's findings and limits: Newly diagnosed patients shared 1,000 or so public clonotypes; persistent patients shared approximately 2,700. Persistent-disease Graves' patients showed less TCR diversity than new cases. Favoring TRBV28, TRBJ1-2 and TRBJ2-5 was a feature seen in persistent disease.

In building TCR beta libraries, iRepertoire HTBI primers were used together with Arm-PCR of CDR3 regions. TCRdb reanalysed the multiplex PCR reads using MiXCR and keeps one entry per CDR3 protein. The table records around 510,000 distinct CDR3 sequences, under 25% of them present only once. This clonotype was counted at least ten times. Its specificity is not known. CDR1 SGHVS and CDR2 FQNEAQ come from the germline V gene. The V segment lost 5 bases and the J segment 4 bases; nucleotides outside the gene matches: 6. The CDR3 has 15 residues. Time point here: persistent/refractory GD, antithyroid drugs over 5 years with positive TRAb. TCR sequences were obtained from RNA taken from PBMCs.

V is TRBV7-8 and J is TRBJ2-5; the match to TRBD1 covers 11 bases. This TCR was recovered from a female donor with Graves disease. Source: peripheral blood mononuclear cells (PBMCs), taken when the disease was refractory, from a patient treated with antithyroid drugs. The CDR3 protein is CASSAGTGGRETQYF. The CDR3, as DNA: TGTGCCAGCAGCGCTGGGACAGGGGGTCGAGAGACCCAGTACTTC. Looking up the rest from reference TRBV7-8 and TRBJ2-5 gives the full variable domain: GAGVSQSPRYKVAKRGQDVALRCDPISGHVSLFWYQQALGQGPEFLTYFQNEAQLDKSGLPSDRFFAERPEGSVSTLKIQRTQQEDSAVYLCASSAGTGGRETQYFGPGTRLLVL.